Listed below are T cell receptor beta chains from one sample, sequenced in a study of Graves' ophthalmopathy and Graves' hyperthyroidism. TCRdb analysed the multiplex PCR reads with MiXCR anew, one entry per CDR3 protein. Here the sample spans some 400,000 distinct CDR3 sequences, 15% to 20% being singletons. Input material: peripheral blood. These receptors were collected from a woman aged 18-29 years with Graves' ophthalmopathy. Both conserved end residues are part of each CDR3. The D gene is left open where the match is weak. The size entry is marked missing in some rows and otherwise reads once, few, many or a size class.

.,TRBV28,TRBJ1-2,many,TGTGCCAGCAGTTTCTCCGGGACAATCTATGGCTACACCTTC,CASSFSGTIYGYTF
.,TRBV7-8,TRBJ2-5,many,TGTGCCAGCAGCTTATCGGGATGGAGAGAAGAGACCCAGTACTTC,CASSLSGWREETQYF
.,TRBV30,TRBJ2-5,many,TGTGCCTGGAGTAGGCAGATCCAAGAGACCCAGTACTTC,CAWSRQIQETQYF
.,TRBV7-2,TRBJ2-2,many,TGTGCCAGCAGCTTAGTGGCTCTCACCGGGGAGCTGTTTTTT,CASSLVALTGELFF
TRBD2,TRBV6-2/TRBV6-3,TRBJ2-7,many,TGTGCCAGCAGTTCCCAGCGGGGGGATTACGAGCAGTACTTC,CASSSQRGDYEQYF
.,TRBV2,TRBJ2-7,many,TGTGCCAGTGAACAGGTACTCTCCTACGAGCAGTACTTC,CASEQVLSYEQYF
TRBD2,TRBV6-2/TRBV6-3,TRBJ2-3,many,TGTGCCAGCAGTTGGACTAGCGGGAGCACAGATACGCAGTATTTT,CASSWTSGSTDTQYF
TRBD2,TRBV6-5,TRBJ2-5,.,TGTGCCAGCAGTTACTCTGGACTAGCGGGAGACGAGACCCAGTACTTC,CASSYSGLAGDETQYF
.,TRBV11-2,TRBJ2-2,.,TGTGCCAGCAGCTTAGAGTACGGCGGGGAGCTGTTTTTT,CASSLEYGGELFF
.,TRBV28,TRBJ1-1,many,TGTGCCAGCAGTTCGGCCGGGACTGAAGCTTTCTTT,CASSSAGTEAFF
.,TRBV6-2/TRBV6-3,TRBJ2-6,many,TGTGCCAGCAGTTACTCGTCTGGGGCCGACGTCCTGACTTTC,CASSYSSGADVLTF
.,TRBV28,TRBJ1-2,.,TGTGCCAGCAGTTTCTTCTCAGGGGTGGGAGGCTACACCTTC,CASSFFSGVGGYTF
TRBD2,TRBV11-2,TRBJ2-5,many,TGTGCCAGCAGCCGCCCGACTAGCGGGGGGGCTCAAGAGACCCAGTACTTC,CASSRPTSGGAQETQYF
.,TRBV6-2/TRBV6-3,TRBJ2-7,.,TGTGCCAGCAGTCAGACAAACAACGAGAAGTTCGAGCAGTACTTC,CASSQTNNEKFEQYF
.,TRBV6-5,TRBJ1-6,many,TGTGCCAGCAGTTATTCGGGGAATTCACCCCTCCACTTT,CASSYSGNSPLHF
.,TRBV20-1,TRBJ2-7,many,TGCAGTGCTAGGACAGTGAGACCCGAGCAGTACTTC,CSARTVRPEQYF
TRBD2,TRBV4-2,TRBJ2-5,many,TGTGCCAGCAGCCTCTTTGGGGTGATAGCGGGGGCAGGGGAGACCCAGTACTTC,CASSLFGVIAGAGETQYF
.,TRBV7-9,TRBJ2-2,once,TGTGCCAGCAGCCCATCTAGTGCCACCGGGGAGCTGTTTTTT,CASSPSSATGELFF
.,TRBV18,TRBJ2-7,many,TGTGCCAGCTCACCACAGCAGGGCTACCACGAGCAGTACTTC,CASSPQQGYHEQYF
.,TRBV27,TRBJ2-7,.,TGTGCCAGCAGGCTCGGGTGGGGATCCTACGAGCAGTACTTC,CASRLGWGSYEQYF
.,TRBV27,TRBJ2-2,many,TGTGCCAGCGGACCCGGGCCAATGAACACCGGGGAGCTGTTTTTT,CASGPGPMNTGELFF
TRBD1,TRBV6-5,TRBJ1-5,many,TGTGCCAGCAGTTACGTGACAGGGCATAATAGCAATCAGCCCCAGCATTTT,CASSYVTGHNSNQPQHF
.,TRBV4-3,TRBJ1-2,many,TGCGCCAGCAGCCAGTCGGGTTTTGGCTACACCTTC,CASSQSGFGYTF
TRBD1,TRBV28,TRBJ1-6,.,TGTGCCAGCACTTTCGGGACAGCGAATTCACCCCTCCACTTT,CASTFGTANSPLHF
.,TRBV27,TRBJ1-6,few,TGTGCCAGCAGTGACTCACTCTACTCACCCCTCCACTTT,CASSDSLYSPLHF
.,TRBV12-3/TRBV12-4,TRBJ1-6,.,TGTGCCAGCAGTCCAGGATGGGCAGGGAGTGGATCACCCCTCCACTTT,CASSPGWAGSGSPLHF
.,TRBV6-2/TRBV6-3,TRBJ1-5,.,TGTGCCAGCCAGAGTGGCAGGGTTTATAGCAATCAGCCCCAGCATTTT,CASQSGRVYSNQPQHF
.,TRBV19,TRBJ2-7,many,TGTGCCAGTAGTACCGGCCCGGCACAGGGCATTTACGAGCAGTACTTC,CASSTGPAQGIYEQYF
.,TRBV5-6,TRBJ1-3,.,TGTGCCAGCAGCTGGGGGCCCCAGGGAGTCGGAAACACCATATATTTT,CASSWGPQGVGNTIYF
.,TRBV19,TRBJ1-5,many,TGTGCCAGTAGTATAAGTTTGCTTCAAGTGGGTCAGCCCCAGCATTTT,CASSISLLQVGQPQHF
TRBD1,TRBV6-5,TRBJ2-7,many,TGTGCCAGCAGTTACTCATCGGGACAGGGAATAGCCTACGAGCAGTACTTC,CASSYSSGQGIAYEQYF
.,TRBV24-1,TRBJ1-6,few,TGTGCCACCAGTGATTCCACTACGGTTGCACCCCTCCACTTT,CATSDSTTVAPLHF
.,TRBV6-5,TRBJ1-1,many,TGTGCTATGGGGGAGGGGACTGAAGCTTTCTTT,CAMGEGTEAFF
.,TRBV12-3/TRBV12-4,TRBJ2-5,many,TGTGCCAGCAGTTTACCTGGGTTGGAGACCCAGTACTTC,CASSLPGLETQYF
.,TRBV18,TRBJ1-1,few,TGTGCCAGCGATCTCCGGGGAATGAACACTGAAGCTTTCTTT,CASDLRGMNTEAFF
.,TRBV10-1,TRBJ2-7,many,TGCGCCAGCAGTGAGTCGGGGAGGAACGAGCAGTACTTC,CASSESGRNEQYF
.,TRBV28,TRBJ1-3,many,TGTGCCAGCAGTCCCACCGGAAACTCTGGAAACACCATATATTTT,CASSPTGNSGNTIYF
TRBD1,TRBV12-3/TRBV12-4,TRBJ1-5,many,TGTGCCAGCAGTTTACTCCTGGACAGGGGGGTAAATCAGCCCCAGCATTTT,CASSLLLDRGVNQPQHF
TRBD2,TRBV10-3,TRBJ2-2,.,TGTGCCATCAGTGAGTCGGGACTAGCTAAGACCGGGGAGCTGTTTTTT,CAISESGLAKTGELFF
.,TRBV12-3/TRBV12-4,TRBJ1-3,many,TGTGCCAGCAGTTTTGTCGACAAAGGGGACACCATATATTTT,CASSFVDKGDTIYF
.,TRBV9,TRBJ1-2,many,TGTGCCAGCAGCGGAGGGGAGCACTATGGCTACACCTTC,CASSGGEHYGYTF
TRBD2,TRBV2,TRBJ2-5,many,TGTGCCAGCTCCCCTGGGCGGGAGATCGAGACCCAGTACTTC,CASSPGREIETQYF
TRBD2,TRBV3-1,TRBJ2-4,many,TGTGCCAGCAGCCATCTCGGGAGGGTGGGCGCGAACATTCAGTACTTC,CASSHLGRVGANIQYF
TRBD1,TRBV10-3,TRBJ2-5,many,TGTGCCATCAGTGAAGGCAGCGGACAGGGGCAAGAGACCCAGTACTTC,CAISEGSGQGQETQYF
.,TRBV5-5,TRBJ1-2,many,TGTGCCAGCAGCTTGGCCGGGGGCAGGGAGGGGGGCTACACCTTC,CASSLAGGREGGYTF
TRBD2,TRBV6-5,TRBJ2-5,many,TGTGCCAGCACCATCAAGCGGGGGAGGGGAGAGACCCAGTACTTC,CASTIKRGRGETQYF
.,TRBV12-3/TRBV12-4,TRBJ2-2,many,TGTGCCAGCCAGGGGGGATGGGGGAACACCGGGGAGCTGTTTTTT,CASQGGWGNTGELFF
.,TRBV6-2/TRBV6-3,TRBJ2-3,many,TGTGCCAGCAGCTCACCCCCTCCGAGGTTGGGCACGCAGTATTTT,CASSSPPPRLGTQYF
.,TRBV29-1,TRBJ1-2,many,TGCAGCGTTGAAGATAAGGGCAGTCTCTCCGGTGGCTACACCTTC,CSVEDKGSLSGGYTF
.,TRBV28,TRBJ1-2,many,TGTGCCAGCTACGATAGGGGCTTAGGGGATGGCTACACCTTC,CASYDRGLGDGYTF
.,TRBV28,TRBJ1-1,many,TGTGCCAGCAGGTTCGACACTTACCGGGGTTTAGGGGTAATGAATGCTTTCTTT,CASRFDTYRGLGVMNAFF